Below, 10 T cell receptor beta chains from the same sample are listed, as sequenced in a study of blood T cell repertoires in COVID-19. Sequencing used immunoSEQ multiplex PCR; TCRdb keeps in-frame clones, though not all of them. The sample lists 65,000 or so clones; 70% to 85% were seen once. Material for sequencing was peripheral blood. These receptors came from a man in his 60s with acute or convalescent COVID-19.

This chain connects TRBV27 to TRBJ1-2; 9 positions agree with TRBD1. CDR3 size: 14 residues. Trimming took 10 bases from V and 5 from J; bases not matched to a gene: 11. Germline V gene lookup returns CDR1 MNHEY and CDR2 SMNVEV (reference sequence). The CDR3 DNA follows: TGTGCCACCGAACCGGGACAGGGCTATTATGGCTACACCTTC. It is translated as CATEPGQGYYGYTF.

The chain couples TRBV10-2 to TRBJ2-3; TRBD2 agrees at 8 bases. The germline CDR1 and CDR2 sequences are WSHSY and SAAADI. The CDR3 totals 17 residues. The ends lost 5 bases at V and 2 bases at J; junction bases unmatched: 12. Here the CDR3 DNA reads TGCGCCAGCAGTCCGGGACTAGGGCGTGATTACACAGATACGCAGTATTTT. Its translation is CASSPGLGRDYTDTQYF.

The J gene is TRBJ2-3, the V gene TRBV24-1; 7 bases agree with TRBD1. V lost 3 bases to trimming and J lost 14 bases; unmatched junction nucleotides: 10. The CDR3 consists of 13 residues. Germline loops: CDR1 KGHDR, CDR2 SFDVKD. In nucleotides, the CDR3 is TGTGCCACCAGTGATCCCCGACAGGGTAAGCTGTATTTT. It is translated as CATSDPRQGKLYF.

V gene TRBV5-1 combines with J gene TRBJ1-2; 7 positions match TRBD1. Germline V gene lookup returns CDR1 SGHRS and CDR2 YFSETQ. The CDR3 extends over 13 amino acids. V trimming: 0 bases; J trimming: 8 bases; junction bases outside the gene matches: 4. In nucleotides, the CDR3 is TGCGCCAGCAGCTTGGAAGGGGGCCAGGGCTACACCTTC. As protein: CASSLEGGQGYTF.

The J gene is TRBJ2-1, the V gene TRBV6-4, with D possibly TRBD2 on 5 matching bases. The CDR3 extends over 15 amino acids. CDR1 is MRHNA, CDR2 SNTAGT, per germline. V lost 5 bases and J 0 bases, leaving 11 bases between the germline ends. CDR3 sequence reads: CASSPERASYNEQFF. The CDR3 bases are TGTGCCAGCAGTCCCGAGAGGGCCTCCTACAATGAGCAGTTCTTC.

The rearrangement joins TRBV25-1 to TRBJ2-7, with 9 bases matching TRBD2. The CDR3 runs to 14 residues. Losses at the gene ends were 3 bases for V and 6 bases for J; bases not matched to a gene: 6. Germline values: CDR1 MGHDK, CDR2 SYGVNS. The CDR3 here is CASSDASGAGEQYF. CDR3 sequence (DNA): TGTGCCAGCAGTGATGCTAGCGGGGCTGGCGAGCAGTACTTC.

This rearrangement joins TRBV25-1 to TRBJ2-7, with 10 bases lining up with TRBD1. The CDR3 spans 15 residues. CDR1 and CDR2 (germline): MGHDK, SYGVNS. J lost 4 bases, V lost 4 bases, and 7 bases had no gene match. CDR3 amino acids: CASSGQGAYLYEQYF. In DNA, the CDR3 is TGTGCCAGCAGTGGACAGGGGGCTTACTTATACGAGCAGTACTTC.

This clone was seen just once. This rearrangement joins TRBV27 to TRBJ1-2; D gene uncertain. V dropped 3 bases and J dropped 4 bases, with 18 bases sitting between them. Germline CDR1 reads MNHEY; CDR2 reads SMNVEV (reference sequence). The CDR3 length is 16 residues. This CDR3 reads CASSFTPWQAFYGYTF. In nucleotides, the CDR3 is TGTGCCAGCAGTTTCACCCCTTGGCAGGCATTCTATGGCTACACCTTC.

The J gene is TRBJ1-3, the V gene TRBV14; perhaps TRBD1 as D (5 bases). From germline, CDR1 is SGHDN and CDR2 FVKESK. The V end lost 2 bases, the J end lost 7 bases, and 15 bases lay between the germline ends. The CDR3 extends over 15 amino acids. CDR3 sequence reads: CASSQYPTGANTIYF. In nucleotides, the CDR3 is TGTGCCAGCAGCCAATACCCTACTGGGGCCAACACCATATATTTT.

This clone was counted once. CDR3 sequence: CARPRDSNQPQHF. The CDR3 nucleotides read TGTGCCAGACCCAGGGATAGCAATCAGCCCCAGCATTTT. This chain connects TRBV6-5 to TRBJ1-5; tentatively, D is TRBD1 (5 bases). The germline V gene has CDR1 MNHEY and CDR2 SVGAGI. This CDR3 is built from 13 residues. V lost 9 bases and J 0 bases, leaving 9 bases between the germline ends.